This T cell receptor beta chain was observed in a study of blood T cell repertoires in COVID-19. Measured with immunoSEQ multiplex PCR; TCRdb has only the in-frame clones, and not every one. This sample has approximately 110,000 clones, with 70% to 90% found just once. The CDR3 loop spans 16 amino acids. Germline CDR1 is SNHLY and CDR2 is FYNNEI. V trimming: 0 bases; J trimming: 7 bases; junction bases outside the gene matches: 5. The chain has TRBV2 and TRBJ2-3, with 12 nucleotides matching TRBD2. The TCR comes from a man aged 40-50 years with acute or convalescent COVID-19. Sequenced: peripheral blood. The CDR3 nucleotides are TGTGCCAGCAGTGAAGCGGTAACTAGCGGGAGGTATACGCAGTATTTT. Amino acids: CASSEAVTSGRYTQYF.